The clone carrying this TCR beta chain was found a few times. The antigen is undetermined. Every bit of the isolated RNA underwent reverse transcription, so sequencing read expressed TCRB transcripts. Each sample of naive, central memory or regulatory T cells had, on average, about 3.5 million reads. Libraries were prepared by immunoSEQ multiplex PCR; TCRdb keeps only in-frame clonotypes and omits some of them. The sample lists about 640,000 clones, roughly 12% occurring once. The data are from a study of beta chain features in type 1 diabetes. Looking at the study overall: There was similarity between patients and healthy donors in age, gender and cell yields. The study's findings and limits: A pattern of fewer insertions and more deletions at VDJ junctions was seen in type 1 diabetes patients. Shortening that was moderate but significant affected the TCRB CDR3s of Type 1 diabetes patients in all four CD4+ subsets.

One heparinised draw of blood, averaging about 110 mL, came from each donor. The CDR3 has 13 amino acids. Germline V lookup: CDR1 MGHDK, CDR2 SYGVNS. V dropped 2 bases and J dropped 4 bases, with 6 bases sitting between them. The material sequenced was naive CD4+ T cells from blood. The chain employs TRBV25-1 and TRBJ1-5; D remains ambiguous. This receptor was obtained from a man aged 30 to 39 with type 1 diabetes. The CDR3 region has the DNA TGTGCCAGCAGTGAAGATCCGAATCAGCCCCAGCATTTT. It codes for CASSEDPNQPQHF.